Presented here are 15 T cell receptor beta chains from one specimen sequenced in a study of cytomegalovirus exposure and HLA in healthy donors. 60 Vbeta and 13 Jbeta primers were used in PCR. The repertoire was sequenced with immunoSEQ multiplex PCR; TCRdb's copy has only in-frame clones and lacks some. The sample lists some 150,000 clones; around three fifths were seen once. What was sequenced was PBMCs. The receptor set was obtained from a woman aged 40 to 50 in good health and CMV-seronegative.

V usage is TRBV7-9 and J usage is TRBJ1-1, with a weak D call TRBD1 (5 bases). Looked up from germline, CDR1 is SEHNR and CDR2 is FQNEAQ (reference sequence). The ends were cut back, 5 bases at V and 1 base at J, with 8 bases in the middle. The CDR3 contains 13 residues. This CDR3 reads CASSTQGNTEAFF. CDR3 DNA: TGTGCCAGCAGCACGCAGGGGAACACTGAAGCTTTCTTT.

The genes are TRBV7-2 and TRBJ1-4, with D tentatively TRBD1 (6 bases). The CDR3 loop spans 16 amino acids. V was shortened by 3 bases and J by 4 bases, with 15 bases between the two germline ends. Per the germline V gene, CDR1 is SGHTA and CDR2 is FQGNSA. CDR3 region: CASSFTPGQINEKLFF. The CDR3 region has the DNA TGTGCCAGCAGCTTTACCCCTGGACAGATTAATGAAAAACTGTTTTTT.

The chain joins TRBV7-3 to TRBJ1-2; 9 bases map to TRBD1. Germline V lookup: CDR1 SGHTA, CDR2 FQGTGA. Trimming at V came to 4 bases and at J to 8 bases, leaving 5 bases not matched to a gene. The CDR3 extends over 13 amino acids. The CDR3 here is CASSYRDREGYTF. The CDR3 region has the DNA TGTGCCAGCAGCTACCGGGACAGGGAAGGCTACACCTTC.

The chain couples TRBV7-9 to TRBJ1-2; 7 bases fit TRBD1. V was pared by 1 base and J by 1 base, with 9 bases of the junction left unmatched. The CDR3 totals 17 residues. Germline values: CDR1 SEHNR, CDR2 FQNEAQ (reference sequence). The CDR3 here is CASSLGGRTGSNYGYTF. Written as DNA, the CDR3 is TGTGCCAGCAGCTTAGGGGGGAGGACAGGAAGTAACTATGGCTACACCTTC. The variable domain in full, with the rest retrieved from reference TRBV7-9 and TRBJ1-2, is DTGVSQNPRHKITKRGQNVTFRCDPISEHNRLYWYRQTLGQGPEFLTYFQNEAQLEKSRLLSDRFSAERPKGSFSTLEIQRTEQGDSAMYLCASSLGGRTGSNYGYTFGSGTRLTVV.

The J gene is TRBJ1-1, the V gene TRBV7-7; D remains unclear. CDR1 and CDR2 (germline): SSHAT, FNYEAQ (reference sequence). V was shortened by 2 bases and J by 1 base, with 5 bases between the two germline ends. CDR3 length: 13 residues. The CDR3: CASSLSGNTEAFF. The DNA for the CDR3 is TGTGCCAGCAGCTTATCAGGGAACACTGAAGCTTTCTTT.

The chain recombines TRBV15 with TRBJ1-5; the D gene is possibly TRBD1 (5 bases). V shed 0 bases and J shed 2 bases, with 8 bases lying between them. CDR1 LNHNV and CDR2 YYDKDF come from the germline V gene (reference sequence). CDR3 length: 15 residues. Here the CDR3 reads CATSRDKGGNQPQHF. The CDR3 DNA reads TGTGCCACCAGCAGAGATAAAGGGGGCAATCAGCCCCAGCATTTT.

The rearrangement joins TRBV2 to TRBJ2-7; 8 positions match TRBD1. Germline V gives CDR1 SNHLY, CDR2 FYNNEI. The CDR3 has 13 residues. Unmatched junction bases numbered 8, after V lost 8 bases and J lost 5 bases. CDR3 in DNA: TGTGCCAGCGACCGGGACAGGAGCGACGAGCAGTACTTC. This sequence encodes CASDRDRSDEQYF.

J is TRBJ2-7 and V is TRBV18, with D possibly TRBD1 on 5 matching bases. Deletions cut 5 bases from V and 2 bases from J, with 13 bases between. Germline V gene lookup returns CDR1 KGHSH and CDR2 LQKENI. The CDR3 is 14 residues long. CDR3 in amino acids: CASSTDRNAYEQYF. In nucleotides, the CDR3 is TGTGCCAGCTCAACCGACAGAAATGCCTACGAGCAGTACTTC.

About this clone itself: Compared with germline, one end of the junction differs, possibly owing to a read error. V is TRBV5-1 and J is TRBJ1-4; D may be TRBD1 (6 bases). CDR1 is SGHRS, CDR2 YFSETQ, per germline. The length of the CDR3 is 14 residues. This CDR3 reads CASAAGTTNEKLFF. In nucleotides, the CDR3 is TGCGCCAGCGCGGCCGGGACAACAAATGAAAAACTGTTTTTT.

The chain couples TRBV6-6 to TRBJ2-3; D may be TRBD1 (6 bases). The germline V gene has CDR1 MNHNY and CDR2 SVGAGI (reference sequence). Trimming removed 3 bases from V and 5 bases from J, with 15 bases in between. The CDR3 extends over 15 amino acids. CDR3 DNA: TGTGCCAGCAGTTATTTCTCAGGGGCGGGAGATACGCAGTATTTT. It translates to CASSYFSGAGDTQYF.

The chain combines TRBV7-6 with TRBJ2-7; the D gene is possibly TRBD1 (7 bases). Germline V CDR1 and CDR2: SGHVS, FNYEAQ. CDR3 length: 14 residues. Trimming left V 5 bases short and J 7 bases short, with 18 bases between. DNA of the CDR3: TGTGCCAGCAGCCTCAGACAGGGTGCGGGGGAGCAGTACTTC. This gives the protein CASSLRQGAGEQYF.

The chain uses TRBV29-1 and TRBJ2-1; 11 positions match TRBD2. This CDR3 is 16 amino acids long. The germline V gene encodes CDR1 SQVTM and CDR2 ANQGSEA. J lost 3 bases, V lost 6 bases, and 10 bases had no gene match. CDR3 region: CSVEHGGTSGYNEQFF. For the CDR3, the DNA is TGCAGCGTGGAACACGGAGGGACTAGCGGCTACAATGAGCAGTTCTTC.

The chain uses TRBV5-8 and TRBJ2-1; D is uncertain. The length of the CDR3 is 14 residues. Germline V gives CDR1 SGHTS, CDR2 YDEGEE. V lost 2 bases, J lost 4 bases, and 10 bases lay in between. DNA for the CDR3: TGTGCCAGCAGCTTAATGGCAGATTACAATGAGCAGTTCTTC. This codes for CASSLMADYNEQFF. Full variable domain (missing parts from reference TRBV5-8 and TRBJ2-1): EAGVTQSPTHLIKTRGQQATLRCSPISGHTSVYWYQQALGLGLQFLLWYDEGEERNRGNFPPRFSGRQFPNYSSELNVNALELEDSALYLCASSLMADYNEQFFGPGTRLTVL.

The rearrangement joins TRBV19 to TRBJ1-1; 10 nucleotides line up with TRBD1. The V segment lost 3 bases and the J segment 3 bases; nucleotides outside the gene matches: 4. Germline CDR1 is LNHDA and CDR2 is SQIVND (reference sequence). This CDR3 spans 15 amino acids. The CDR3 region has the DNA TGTGCCAGTAGTATTCGACAGGGGGCCGACACTGAAGCTTTCTTT. The encoded protein is CASSIRQGADTEAFF.

The CDR3 DNA reads TGTGCCAGCAGCCTACCCGGGCAGGGTAAAATGTACGAGCAGTACTTC. Amino acids: CASSLPGQGKMYEQYF. V usage is TRBV4-2 and J usage is TRBJ2-7, with TRBD1 as a possible D gene (5 bases). This CDR3 is built from 16 residues. Looked up from germline, CDR1 is LGHNA and CDR2 is YNFKEQ. V was pared by 4 bases and J by 4 bases, with 20 bases between.